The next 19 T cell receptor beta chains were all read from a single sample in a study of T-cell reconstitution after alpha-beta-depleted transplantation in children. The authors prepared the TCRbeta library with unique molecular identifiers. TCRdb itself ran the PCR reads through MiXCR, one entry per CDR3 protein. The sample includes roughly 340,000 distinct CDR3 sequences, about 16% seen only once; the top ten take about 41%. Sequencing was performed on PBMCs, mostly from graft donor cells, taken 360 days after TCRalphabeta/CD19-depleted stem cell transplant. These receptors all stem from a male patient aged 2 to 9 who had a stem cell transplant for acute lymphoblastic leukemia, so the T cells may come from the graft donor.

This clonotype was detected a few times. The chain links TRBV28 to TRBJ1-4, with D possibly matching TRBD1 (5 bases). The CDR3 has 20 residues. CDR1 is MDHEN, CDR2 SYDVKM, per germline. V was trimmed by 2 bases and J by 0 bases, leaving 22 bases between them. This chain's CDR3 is CASSLGLTVAATATNEKLFF. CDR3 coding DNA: TGTGCCAGCAGTTTAGGGCTGACAGTCGCCGCAACCGCAACTAATGAAAAACTGTTTTTT.

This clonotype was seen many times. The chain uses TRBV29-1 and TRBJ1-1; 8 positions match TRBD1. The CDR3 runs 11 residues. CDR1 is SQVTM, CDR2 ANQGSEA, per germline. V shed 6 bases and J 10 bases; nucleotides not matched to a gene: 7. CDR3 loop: CSVVTGEGAFF. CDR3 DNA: TGCAGCGTGGTGACAGGGGAGGGAGCTTTCTTT.

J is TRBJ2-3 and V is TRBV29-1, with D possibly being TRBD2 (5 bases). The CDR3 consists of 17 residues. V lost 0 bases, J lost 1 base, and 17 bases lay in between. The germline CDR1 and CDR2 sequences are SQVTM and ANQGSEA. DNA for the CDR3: TGCAGCGTTGAAGATCAGCTAGCCGGGTGGGGCACAGATACGCAGTATTTT. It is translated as CSVEDQLAGWGTDTQYF.

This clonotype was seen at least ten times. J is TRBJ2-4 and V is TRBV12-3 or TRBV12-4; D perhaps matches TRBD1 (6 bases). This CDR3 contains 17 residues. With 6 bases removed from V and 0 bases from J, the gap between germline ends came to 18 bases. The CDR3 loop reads CASRLTLWGPAKNIQYF. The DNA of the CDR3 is TGTGCCAGCAGACTTACCTTGTGGGGGCCAGCCAAAAACATTCAGTACTTC.

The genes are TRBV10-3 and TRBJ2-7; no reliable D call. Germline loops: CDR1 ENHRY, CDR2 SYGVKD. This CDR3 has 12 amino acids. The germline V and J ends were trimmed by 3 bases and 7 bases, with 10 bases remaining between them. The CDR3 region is CAISEASPEQYF. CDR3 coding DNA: TGTGCCATCAGTGAAGCCTCGCCAGAGCAGTACTTC.

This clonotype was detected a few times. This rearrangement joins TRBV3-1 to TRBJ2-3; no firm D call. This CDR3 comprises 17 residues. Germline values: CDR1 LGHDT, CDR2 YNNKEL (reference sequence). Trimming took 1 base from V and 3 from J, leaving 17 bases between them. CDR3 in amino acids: CASSQGSFVWDTDTQYF. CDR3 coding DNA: TGTGCCAGCAGCCAAGGTTCGTTTGTATGGGATACAGATACGCAGTATTTT.

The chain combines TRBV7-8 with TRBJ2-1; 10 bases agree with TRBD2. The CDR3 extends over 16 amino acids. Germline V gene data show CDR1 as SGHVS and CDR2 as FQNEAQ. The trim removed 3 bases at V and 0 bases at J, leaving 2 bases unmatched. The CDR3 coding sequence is TGTGCCAGCAGCTTCCCTAGCGGGAGCTCCTACAATGAGCAGTTCTTC. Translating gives CASSFPSGSSYNEQFF. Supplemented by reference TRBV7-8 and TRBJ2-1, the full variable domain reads GAGVSQSPRYKVAKRGQDVALRCDPISGHVSLFWYQQALGQGPEFLTYFQNEAQLDKSGLPSDRFFAERPEGSVSTLKIQRTQQEDSAVYLCASSFPSGSSYNEQFFGPGTRLTVL.

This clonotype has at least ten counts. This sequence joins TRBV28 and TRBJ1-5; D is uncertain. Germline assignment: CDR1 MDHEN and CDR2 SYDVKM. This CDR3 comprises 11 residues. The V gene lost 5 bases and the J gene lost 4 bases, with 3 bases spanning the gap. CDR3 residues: CASSLNQPQHF. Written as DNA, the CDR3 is TGTGCCAGCAGTCTAAATCAGCCCCAGCATTTT.

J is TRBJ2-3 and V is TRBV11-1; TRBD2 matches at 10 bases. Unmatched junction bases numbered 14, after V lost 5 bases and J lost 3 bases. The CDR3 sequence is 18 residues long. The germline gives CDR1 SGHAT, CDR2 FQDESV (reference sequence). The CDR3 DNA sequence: TGTGCCAGCAGCACTACCAGCGGGAGGGCCGGGTTTACAGATACGCAGTATTTT. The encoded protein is CASSTTSGRAGFTDTQYF.

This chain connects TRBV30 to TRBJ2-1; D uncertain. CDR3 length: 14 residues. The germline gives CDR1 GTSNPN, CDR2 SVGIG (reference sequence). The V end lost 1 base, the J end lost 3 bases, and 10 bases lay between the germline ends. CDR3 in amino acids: CAWSEGRSYNEQFF. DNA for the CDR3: TGTGCCTGGAGTGAGGGCAGGAGCTACAATGAGCAGTTCTTC.

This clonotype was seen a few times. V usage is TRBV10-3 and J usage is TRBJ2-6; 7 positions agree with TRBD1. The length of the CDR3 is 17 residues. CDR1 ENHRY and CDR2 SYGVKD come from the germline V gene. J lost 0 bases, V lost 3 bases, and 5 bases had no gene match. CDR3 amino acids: CAISEGTAFSGANVLTF. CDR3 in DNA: TGTGCCATCAGTGAAGGGACAGCTTTCTCTGGGGCCAACGTCCTGACTTTC.

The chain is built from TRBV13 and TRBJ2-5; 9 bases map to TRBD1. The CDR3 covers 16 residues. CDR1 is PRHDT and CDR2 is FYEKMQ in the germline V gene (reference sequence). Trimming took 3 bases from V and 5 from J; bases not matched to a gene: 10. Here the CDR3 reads CASSFSGTGSHETQYF. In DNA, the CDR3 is TGTGCCAGCAGCTTCTCCGGGACAGGGAGTCACGAGACCCAGTACTTC. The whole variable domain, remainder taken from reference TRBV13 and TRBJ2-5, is AAGVIQSPRHLIKEKRETATLKCYPIPRHDTVYWYQQGPGQDPQFLISFYEKMQSDKGSIPDRFSAQQFSDYHSELNMSSLELGDSALYFCASSFSGTGSHETQYFGPGTRLLVL.

CDR3 residues: CASSLGSGRALRWDHNEQFF. In nucleotides, the CDR3 is TGTGCCAGCAGCTTAGGTAGCGGGAGGGCTCTCCGCTGGGACCATAATGAGCAGTTCTTC. The chain is built from TRBV11-2 and TRBJ2-1, with 11 nucleotides matching TRBD2. The CDR3 length is 20 residues. Germline V lookup: CDR1 SGHAT, CDR2 FQNNGV. Trimming at V came to 1 base and at J to 7 bases, leaving 18 bases not matched to a gene.

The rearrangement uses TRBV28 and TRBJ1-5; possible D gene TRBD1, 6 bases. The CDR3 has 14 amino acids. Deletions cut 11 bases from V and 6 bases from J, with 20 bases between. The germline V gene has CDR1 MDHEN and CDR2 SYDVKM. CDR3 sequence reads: CASTYGGGFQPQHF. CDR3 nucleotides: TGTGCCTCCACCTACGGGGGGGGCTTTCAGCCCCAGCATTTT.

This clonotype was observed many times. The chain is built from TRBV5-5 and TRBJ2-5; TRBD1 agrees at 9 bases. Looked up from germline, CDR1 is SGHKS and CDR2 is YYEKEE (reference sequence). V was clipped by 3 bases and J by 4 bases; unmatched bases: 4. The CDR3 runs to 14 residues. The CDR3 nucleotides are TGTGCCAGCAGCTGGACAGGGGTAAGAGAGACCCAGTACTTC. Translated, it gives CASSWTGVRETQYF.

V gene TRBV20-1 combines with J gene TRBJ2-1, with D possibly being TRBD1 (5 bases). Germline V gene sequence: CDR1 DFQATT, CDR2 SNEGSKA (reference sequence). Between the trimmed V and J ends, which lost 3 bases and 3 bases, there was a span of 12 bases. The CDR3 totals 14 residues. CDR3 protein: CSARKGRLYNEQFF. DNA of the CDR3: TGCAGTGCTAGGAAGGGGCGCCTCTACAATGAGCAGTTCTTC.

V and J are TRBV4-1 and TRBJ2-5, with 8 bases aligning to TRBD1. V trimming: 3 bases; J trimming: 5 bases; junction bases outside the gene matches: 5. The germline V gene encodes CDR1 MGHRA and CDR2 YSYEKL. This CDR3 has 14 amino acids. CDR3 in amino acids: CASSHGQGLETQYF. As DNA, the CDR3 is TGCGCCAGCAGCCACGGACAGGGCCTGGAGACCCAGTACTTC.

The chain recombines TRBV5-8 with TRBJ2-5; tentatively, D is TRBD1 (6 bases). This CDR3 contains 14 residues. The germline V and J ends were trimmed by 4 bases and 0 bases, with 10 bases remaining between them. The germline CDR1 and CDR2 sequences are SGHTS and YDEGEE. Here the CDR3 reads CASSPRDNQETQYF. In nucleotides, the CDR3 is TGTGCCAGCAGCCCCCGGGACAACCAAGAGACCCAGTACTTC.

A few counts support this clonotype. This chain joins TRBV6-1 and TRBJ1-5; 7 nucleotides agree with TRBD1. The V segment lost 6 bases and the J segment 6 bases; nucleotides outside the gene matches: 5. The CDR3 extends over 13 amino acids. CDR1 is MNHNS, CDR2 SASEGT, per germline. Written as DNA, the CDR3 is TGTGCCAGCAGAGGGGACAGAGGTCAGCCCCAGCATTTT. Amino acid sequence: CASRGDRGQPQHF.